The next 26 T cell receptor beta chains were all read from a single sample in a study of blood T cell repertoires in COVID-19. Clones were sequenced by immunoSEQ multiplex PCR, and TCRdb holds only the in-frame ones, with some missing. The repertoire holds about 190,000 clones, around nine tenths seen once, with 6.5% to 8.5% in the top ten. Sequenced sample: peripheral blood. The source of these receptors is a man aged 35-49 years with acute or convalescent COVID-19.

The gene calls are TRBV6-6 and TRBJ1-3; no firm D call. This CDR3 contains 16 residues. Germline values: CDR1 MNHNY, CDR2 SVGAGI (reference sequence). Trimming cost V 4 bases and J 0 bases, with 13 bases left between them. The CDR3 DNA reads TGTGCCAGCAGTTCTGGACTCCTCTCCTCTGGAAACACCATATATTTT. Translation: CASSSGLLSSGNTIYF.

CDR3 region: CASSPGHGDYGYTF. Written as DNA, the CDR3 is TGTGCCAGCAGCCCGGGACACGGGGACTATGGCTACACCTTC. The V gene is TRBV7-9, the J gene TRBJ1-2; D may be TRBD1 (6 bases). V gave up 5 bases and J gave up 3 bases, with 13 bases separating them. Germline assignment: CDR1 SEHNR and CDR2 FQNEAQ (reference sequence). This CDR3 contains 14 residues.

The CDR3 here is CASSLATASSTDTQYF. DNA of the CDR3: TGCGCCAGCAGCTTGGCGACAGCATCTAGCACAGATACGCAGTATTTT. The J gene is TRBJ2-3, the V gene TRBV5-1; TRBD1 is a possible D gene (5 bases). The CDR3 has 16 amino acids. CDR1 and CDR2 (germline): SGHRS, YFSETQ. V was clipped by 0 bases and J by 0 bases, with 11 bases between them.

The chain employs TRBV7-9 and TRBJ2-7; 8 bases are shared with TRBD1. This CDR3 contains 14 residues. The ends lost 5 bases at V and 5 bases at J; junction bases unmatched: 8. The V gene's germline CDR1 is SEHNR and CDR2 FQNEAQ (reference sequence). The CDR3: CASSGAGGADEQYF. CDR3 sequence (DNA): TGTGCCAGCAGCGGTGCAGGGGGCGCCGACGAGCAGTACTTC.

As to this clone: The sample holds other DNA sequences that translate to the same CDR3. The chain employs TRBV27 and TRBJ1-1; D uncertain. Trimming removed 1 base from V and 1 base from J, with 7 bases in between. Germline lookup yields CDR1 MNHEY and CDR2 SMNVEV (reference sequence). This CDR3 has 14 amino acids. CDR3 bases: TGTGCCAGCAGTTTATACCGGGGGAACACTGAAGCTTTCTTT. Translating it yields CASSLYRGNTEAFF.

This rearrangement joins TRBV10-3 to TRBJ1-2; 7 positions agree with TRBD1. This CDR3 is built from 13 residues. Germline V CDR1 and CDR2: ENHRY, SYGVKD. V shed 6 bases and J 8 bases; nucleotides not matched to a gene: 9. The CDR3 DNA is TGTGCCATCAGGCCAGACAGGGCCGTCGGCTACACCTTC. Amino acid sequence: CAIRPDRAVGYTF.

Only one count was recorded for this clone. The chain joins TRBV5-8 to TRBJ2-5; 7 bases align to TRBD1. V was pared by 0 bases and J by 5 bases, with 13 bases of the junction left unmatched. Germline values: CDR1 SGHTS, CDR2 YDEGEE. This CDR3 comprises 17 residues. The CDR3 is CASSLGVITGDGETQYF. CDR3 nucleotide sequence: TGTGCCAGCAGCTTGGGCGTTATTACAGGGGACGGGGAGACCCAGTACTTC.

This rearrangement joins TRBV6-6 to TRBJ2-1; 7 nucleotides line up with TRBD2. The J segment lost 5 bases and the V segment lost 8 bases, leaving 9 bases of the junction unmatched. Germline CDR1 and CDR2: MNHNY and SVGAGI (reference sequence). This CDR3 is 14 amino acids long. For the CDR3, the DNA is TGTGCCAGCGTCAAAGAGGGACTACACAATGAGCAGTTCTTC. It encodes CASVKEGLHNEQFF.

The chain combines TRBV12-5 with TRBJ2-3, with 11 bases identical to TRBD2. The V and J ends lost 4 bases and 6 bases, in that order; junction bases with no gene match: 9. Looked up from germline, CDR1 is LGHNT and CDR2 is FRNRAP. This CDR3 comprises 16 residues. The CDR3 nucleotides read TGTGCTAGTGGTTCCTTAGCGGGGGGGCCCCTCGATACGCAGTATTTT. This translates into CASGSLAGGPLDTQYF.

This chain links TRBV2 with TRBJ1-2, with D possibly TRBD1 on 5 matching bases. Looked up from germline, CDR1 is SNHLY and CDR2 is FYNNEI. V was trimmed by 4 bases and J by 0 bases, leaving 9 bases between them. The CDR3 contains 14 residues. CDR3 loop: CASSADTANYGYTF. The CDR3 DNA follows: TGTGCCAGCAGTGCGGACACTGCTAACTATGGCTACACCTTC. Full variable domain (missing parts from reference TRBV2 and TRBJ1-2): EPEVTQTPSHQVTQMGQEVILRCVPISNHLYFYWYRQILGQKVEFLVSFYNNEISEKSEIFDDQFSVERPDGSNFTLKIRSTKLEDSAMYFCASSADTANYGYTFGSGTRLTVV.

This clone showed up just once. The chain joins TRBV7-6 to TRBJ2-1; 7 nucleotides agree with TRBD1. CDR1 is SGHVS and CDR2 is FNYEAQ in the germline V gene. The CDR3 loop spans 21 amino acids. Losses at the gene ends were 1 base for V and 3 bases for J; bases not matched to a gene: 21. The CDR3 DNA reads as TGTGCCAGCAGCTTAGGCCCCCCTCTCTCAACCGGGACAGATTTCTACAATGAGCAGTTCTTC. This gives the protein CASSLGPPLSTGTDFYNEQFF.

This sequence joins TRBV6-2 or TRBV6-3 and TRBJ2-2, with 9 bases lining up with TRBD1. The V segment lost 2 bases and the J segment 6 bases; nucleotides outside the gene matches: 13. From germline, CDR1 is MNHEY and CDR2 SVGEGT. This CDR3 is built from 18 residues. The CDR3 spells CASSYPINRGRVPGELFF. CDR3 sequence (DNA): TGTGCCAGCAGTTACCCCATCAACAGGGGGCGCGTGCCCGGGGAGCTGTTTTTT.

The chain combines TRBV11-3 with TRBJ2-2, with D possibly TRBD1 on 5 matching bases. The V and J ends lost 3 bases and 6 bases respectively, with 8 bases between them. Germline CDR1 SGHNT, CDR2 YENEEA. The CDR3 is made up of 13 amino acids. Here the CDR3 reads CASSFIGAGELFF. CDR3 DNA: TGTGCCAGCAGCTTCATAGGGGCCGGGGAGCTGTTTTTT.

This rearrangement joins TRBV6-5 to TRBJ2-5; 7 bases map to TRBD1. J was trimmed by 1 base and V by 2 bases; bases with no gene match: 7. CDR1 is MNHEY and CDR2 is SVGAGI in the germline V gene. CDR3 length equals 16 residues. CDR3 nucleotide sequence: TGTGCCAGCAGTTACCAACCGACAGGGATCCAAGAGACCCAGTACTTC. Amino acid sequence: CASSYQPTGIQETQYF.

The chain combines TRBV28 with TRBJ2-5, with D possibly TRBD2 on 6 matching bases. Germline V gene lookup returns CDR1 MDHEN and CDR2 SYDVKM. With 5 bases removed from V and 2 bases from J, the gap between germline ends came to 12 bases. This CDR3 comprises 14 residues. CDR3 protein: CASSPRGVQETQYF. CDR3 sequence (DNA): TGTGCCAGCAGTCCGCGGGGAGTTCAAGAGACCCAGTACTTC.

The genes are TRBV7-9 and TRBJ1-1, with D unclear. The V and J ends lost 5 bases and 1 base respectively, with 11 bases between them. This CDR3 contains 14 residues. CDR1 and CDR2 (germline): SEHNR, FQNEAQ (reference sequence). CDR3 protein: CASSPQAWNTEAFF. The CDR3 coding sequence is TGTGCCAGCAGCCCCCAGGCGTGGAACACTGAAGCTTTCTTT. Using reference TRBV7-9 and TRBJ1-1 for the parts outside the CDR3, the full variable domain is DTGVSQNPRHKITKRGQNVTFRCDPISEHNRLYWYRQTLGQGPEFLTYFQNEAQLEKSRLLSDRFSAERPKGSFSTLEIQRTEQGDSAMYLCASSPQAWNTEAFFGQGTRLTVV.

This clone was observed a handful of times. The chain carries TRBV2 and TRBJ1-6; D perhaps matches TRBD1 (5 bases). CDR1 SNHLY and CDR2 FYNNEI come from the germline V gene. V lost 7 bases and J lost 6, with 16 bases in between. This CDR3 contains 15 residues. CDR3 coding DNA: TGTGCCAGCACCGACCAGGGTATATCTAATTCACCCCTCCACTTT. It yields the protein CASTDQGISNSPLHF. Variable domain in full (rest from reference TRBV2 and TRBJ1-6): EPEVTQTPSHQVTQMGQEVILRCVPISNHLYFYWYRQILGQKVEFLVSFYNNEISEKSEIFDDQFSVERPDGSNFTLKIRSTKLEDSAMYFCASTDQGISNSPLHFGNGTRLTVT.

The chain employs TRBV18 and TRBJ1-6, with 10 bases lining up with TRBD1. V lost 0 bases and J lost 8; bases outside the gene matches: 1. From germline, CDR1 is KGHSH and CDR2 LQKENI. The CDR3 spans 15 residues. The CDR3 region is CASSPPDRGYSPLHF. The DNA of the CDR3 is TGTGCCAGCTCACCACCGGACAGGGGGTATTCACCCCTCCACTTT.

V is TRBV7-9 and J is TRBJ2-6, with 11 bases matching TRBD2. This CDR3 contains 20 residues. The germline V gene encodes CDR1 SEHNR and CDR2 FQNEAQ (reference sequence). V shed 5 bases and J 3 bases; nucleotides not matched to a gene: 15. DNA of the CDR3: TGTGCCAGCAGCACCTCGTTACTAGCGGGGGTTCTCGGTGGGGCCAACGTCCTGACTTTC. Translated, it gives CASSTSLLAGVLGGANVLTF.

The chain is built from TRBV7-9 and TRBJ1-2, with D maybe TRBD1 (6 bases). This CDR3 contains 12 residues. Germline V gives CDR1 SEHNR, CDR2 FQNEAQ (reference sequence). V shed 5 bases and J shed 7 bases, with 11 bases lying between them. The CDR3 region has the DNA TGTGCCAGCAGCACTTACAGGGTTGGCTACACCTTC. It is translated as CASSTYRVGYTF.

Turning to this clone: The junction differs from germline at one of its ends, possibly a read error. The CDR3 DNA sequence: TGTGCCAGCAGACGTGGGACAGCTACCCACTTC. It encodes CASRRGTATHF. The chain uses TRBV3-1 (or the pseudogene TRBV3-2) and TRBJ2-7; TRBD1 matches 7 bases. CDR1 is LGHDT, CDR2 YNNKEL, per germline (reference sequence). The CDR3 length is 11 residues.

This chain uses TRBV6-5 with TRBJ2-5; D is unresolved. V was trimmed by 5 bases and J by 2 bases, leaving 9 bases between them. The CDR3 is made up of 13 amino acids. CDR1 and CDR2 (germline): MNHEY, SVGAGI. The CDR3 protein is CASSTSRQETQYF. DNA of the CDR3: TGTGCCAGCAGTACTTCTCGGCAAGAGACCCAGTACTTC.

The chain links TRBV7-3 to TRBJ2-3, with TRBD2 as a possible D gene (6 bases). Looked up from germline, CDR1 is SGHTA and CDR2 is FQGTGA. Trimming pared 1 base from V and 6 bases from J, leaving 11 bases between. This CDR3 comprises 14 residues. CDR3 sequence (DNA): TGTGCCAGCAGCTTAATGGCTAGCGCGGATACGCAGTATTTT. Protein sequence: CASSLMASADTQYF.

The rearrangement links TRBV4-2 to TRBJ2-3, with 11 bases fitting TRBD1. CDR1 LGHNA and CDR2 YNFKEQ come from the germline V gene. This CDR3 region has 17 residues. V lost 0 bases and J lost 4; bases outside the gene matches: 6. The CDR3 DNA sequence: TGTGCCAGCAGCCAAGACAGGACAGGGGGCTCAGCAGATACGCAGTATTTT. This encodes CASSQDRTGGSADTQYF.

This chain uses TRBV9 with TRBJ1-1; D is unresolved. The CDR3 totals 15 residues. V lost 4 bases, J lost 0 bases, and 13 bases lay in between. Germline CDR1 reads SGDLS; CDR2 reads YYNGEE. The CDR3: CASSSSGFMNTEAFF. CDR3 coding DNA: TGTGCCAGCAGCTCCTCGGGGTTCATGAACACTGAAGCTTTCTTT.

The rearrangement uses TRBV6-5 and TRBJ2-7, with D unclear. The CDR3 runs 14 residues. V lost 8 bases and J 0 bases, leaving 14 bases between the germline ends. Germline V gene lookup returns CDR1 MNHEY and CDR2 SVGAGI. CDR3 region: CASRLQTGSYEQYF. DNA of the CDR3: TGTGCCAGCCGGCTACAAACGGGCTCCTACGAGCAGTACTTC.